The rows below give T cell receptor beta chains drawn from one sample of a study of shared clonotypes between healthy human individuals. Produced via immunoSEQ multiplex PCR; TCRdb's table is partial and in-frame only. The data show 1.5 million to 2.5 million clones, approximately 95% seen once. The sequenced material came from naive CD8+ T cells sorted from blood. All receptors derive from a man aged 18 to 30 in good health. Each CDR3 is given with its conserved first and last residue. A D gene is named only where the DNA matches it firmly. Rows may omit the clone size; those that give it use once, few, many or a size class.

J gene	clone size	V gene	D gene	CDR3 protein	CDR3 DNA
TRBJ1-5	NA	TRBV30	NA	CACPLGTPSSQHF	TGTGCCTGCCCACTGGGGACGCCGTCGTCCCAGCATTTT
TRBJ2-2	NA	TRBV9	NA	CASSGTGQNGYTGAGELFF	TGTGCCAGCAGCGGAACGGGGCAAAACGGATATACAGGTGCCGGGGAGCTGTTTTTT
TRBJ1-1	NA	TRBV6-1	NA	CASRDSWGTEAFF	TGTGCCAGCAGAGACTCTTGGGGTACTGAAGCTTTCTTT
TRBJ1-1	NA	TRBV7-4	NA	CASSTITEAFF	TGTGCCAGCAGCACGATCACTGAAGCTTTCTTT
TRBJ2-7	NA	TRBV9	TRBD2	CASNPGTSVYEQYF	TGTGCCAGCAACCCCGGGACTAGCGTCTACGAGCAGTACTTC
TRBJ2-7	NA	TRBV9	NA	CASSVGDGPYEQYF	TGTGCCAGCAGCGTAGGGGACGGACCCTACGAGCAGTACTTC
TRBJ2-7	NA	TRBV7-8	TRBD1	CASSAGTGGARNEQYF	TGTGCCAGCAGCGCGGGAACAGGGGGCGCTAGGAACGAGCAGTACTTC
TRBJ2-7	NA	TRBV11-2	NA	CASRDTGTPSYEQYF	TGTGCCAGCAGGGATACCGGGACGCCCTCCTACGAGCAGTACTTC
TRBJ2-1	NA	TRBV5-6	TRBD2	CASSLGGGGTHNEQFF	TGTGCCAGCAGCTTGGGCGGCGGGGGGACCCACAATGAGCAGTTCTTC
TRBJ2-5	NA	TRBV10-3	TRBD2	CAISGGTSGEYQETQYF	TGTGCCATCAGTGGCGGAACTAGCGGAGAATACCAAGAGACCCAGTACTTC
TRBJ1-1	once	TRBV9	TRBD1	CASSVGGGTGEAFF	TGTGCCAGCAGCGTAGGGGGAGGGACAGGTGAAGCTTTCTTT
TRBJ2-1	NA	TRBV2	TRBD2	CASLGRERPNEQFF	TGTGCCAGCCTTGGGAGGGAGAGGCCCAATGAGCAGTTCTTC
TRBJ2-5	NA	TRBV18	NA	CASSQGRGARENQETQYF	TGTGCCAGCTCCCAGGGTCGTGGGGCCCGAGAAAACCAAGAGACCCAGTACTTC
TRBJ2-6	NA	TRBV7-6	NA	CASSSETGFPGANVLTF	TGTGCCAGCAGCTCCGAAACAGGGTTCCCTGGGGCCAACGTCCTGACTTTC
TRBJ2-3	NA	TRBV29-1	TRBD2	CSVEGGTSSYSTDTQYF	TGCAGCGTTGAAGGAGGGACTAGCTCCTACAGCACAGATACGCAGTATTTT
TRBJ1-1	NA	TRBV5-4	TRBD1	CASSLGDRGRTEAFF	TGTGCCAGCAGCTTGGGGGACAGGGGTCGAACTGAAGCTTTCTTT
TRBJ2-5	NA	TRBV7-8	NA	CASSIHREETQYF	TGTGCCAGCAGCATCCATCGCGAAGAGACCCAGTACTTC
TRBJ1-1	NA	TRBV13	NA	CASRQGRFTEAFF	TGTGCCAGCAGACAGGGACGGTTTACTGAAGCTTTCTTT
TRBJ2-3	NA	TRBV7-9	TRBD2	CASSLFSGGDTQYF	TGTGCCAGCAGCTTATTTAGCGGGGGGGATACGCAGTATTTT
TRBJ2-3	NA	TRBV10-3	NA	CAIGGGNTQYF	TGTGCCATAGGCGGAGGAAATACGCAGTATTTT
TRBJ2-1	NA	TRBV27	NA	CASSIGLSNEQFF	TGTGCCAGCAGTATAGGACTGTCTAATGAGCAGTTCTTC
TRBJ1-1	NA	TRBV2	NA	CASGGIEAFF	TGTGCCAGCGGGGGGATAGAAGCTTTCTTT
TRBJ2-7	NA	TRBV7-9	TRBD1	CASRAGQGNYEQYF	TGTGCCAGCAGGGCGGGACAGGGAAACTACGAGCAGTACTTC
TRBJ2-2	NA	TRBV4-3	TRBD2	CASSPFPGGYTGELFF	TGCGCCAGCAGCCCCTTTCCGGGAGGGTACACCGGGGAGCTGTTTTTT
TRBJ2-6	NA	TRBV28	TRBD1	CASSLYEGAPSGANVLTF	TGTGCCAGCAGTTTATACGAGGGGGCGCCATCCGGGGCCAACGTCCTGACTTTC
TRBJ2-2	NA	TRBV9	NA	CASSVAVGDPNTGELFF	TGTGCCAGCAGCGTAGCTGTCGGGGACCCGAACACCGGGGAGCTGTTTTTT